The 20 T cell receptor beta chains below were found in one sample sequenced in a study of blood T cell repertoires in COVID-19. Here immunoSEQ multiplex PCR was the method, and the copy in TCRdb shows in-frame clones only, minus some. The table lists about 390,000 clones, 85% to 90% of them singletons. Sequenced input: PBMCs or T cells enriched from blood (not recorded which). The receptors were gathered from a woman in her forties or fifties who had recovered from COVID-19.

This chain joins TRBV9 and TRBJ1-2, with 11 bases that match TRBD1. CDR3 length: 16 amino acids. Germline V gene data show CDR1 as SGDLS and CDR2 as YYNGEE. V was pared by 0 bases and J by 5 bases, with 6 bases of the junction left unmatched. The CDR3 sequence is CASSVGGTGGWYGYTF. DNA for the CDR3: TGTGCCAGCAGCGTAGGTGGGACAGGGGGATGGTATGGCTACACCTTC.

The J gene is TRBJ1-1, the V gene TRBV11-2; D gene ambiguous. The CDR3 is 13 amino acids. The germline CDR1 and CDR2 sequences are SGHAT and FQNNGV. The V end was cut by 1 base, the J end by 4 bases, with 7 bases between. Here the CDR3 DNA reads TGTGCCAGCAGCTTAGGTGGCCGCACTGAAGCTTTCTTT. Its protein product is CASSLGGRTEAFF.

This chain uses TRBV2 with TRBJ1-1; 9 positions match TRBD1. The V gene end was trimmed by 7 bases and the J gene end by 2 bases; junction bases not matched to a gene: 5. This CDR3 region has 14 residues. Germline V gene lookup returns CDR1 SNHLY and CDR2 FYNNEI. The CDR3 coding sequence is TGTGCCAGCAACTCGGGACAGGGCAACACTGAAGCTTTCTTT. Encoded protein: CASNSGQGNTEAFF.

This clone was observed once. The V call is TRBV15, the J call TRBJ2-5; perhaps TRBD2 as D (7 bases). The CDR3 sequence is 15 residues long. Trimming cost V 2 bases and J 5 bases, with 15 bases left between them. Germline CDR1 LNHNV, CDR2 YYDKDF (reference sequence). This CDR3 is CATSRSRGEGETQYF. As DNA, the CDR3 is TGTGCCACCAGCAGATCTAGGGGGGAGGGGGAGACCCAGTACTTC.

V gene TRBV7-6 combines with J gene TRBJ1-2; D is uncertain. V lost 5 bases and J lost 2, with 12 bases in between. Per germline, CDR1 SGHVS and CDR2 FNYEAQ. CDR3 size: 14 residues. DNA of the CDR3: TGTGCCAGCAGCCCCGGGGAGGGAAACTATGGCTACACCTTC. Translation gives CASSPGEGNYGYTF.

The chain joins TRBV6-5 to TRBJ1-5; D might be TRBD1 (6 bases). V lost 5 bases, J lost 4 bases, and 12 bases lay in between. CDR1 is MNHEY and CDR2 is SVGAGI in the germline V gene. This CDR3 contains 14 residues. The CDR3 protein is CASSRTVTNQPQHF. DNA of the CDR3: TGTGCCAGCAGTAGGACAGTAACAAATCAGCCCCAGCATTTT.

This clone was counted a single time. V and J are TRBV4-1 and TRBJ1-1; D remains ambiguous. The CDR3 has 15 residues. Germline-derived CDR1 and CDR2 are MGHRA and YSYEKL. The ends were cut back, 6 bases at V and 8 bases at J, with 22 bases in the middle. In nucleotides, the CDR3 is TGCGCCAGCAGACCTCGAGACATGGCGGGAGAGGAAGCTTTCTTT. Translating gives CASRPRDMAGEEAFF.

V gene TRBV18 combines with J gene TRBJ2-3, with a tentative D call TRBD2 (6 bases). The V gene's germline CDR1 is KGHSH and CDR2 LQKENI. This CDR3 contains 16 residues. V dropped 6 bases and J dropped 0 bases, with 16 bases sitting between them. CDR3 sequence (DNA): TGTGCCAGCTCCCTAGATCTAGCGACTAGCACAGATACGCAGTATTTT. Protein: CASSLDLATSTDTQYF.

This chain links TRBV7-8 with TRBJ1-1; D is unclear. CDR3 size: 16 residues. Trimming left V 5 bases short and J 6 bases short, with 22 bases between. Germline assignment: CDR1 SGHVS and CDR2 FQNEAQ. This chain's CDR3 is CASSPHPQDPAAEAFF. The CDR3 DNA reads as TGTGCCAGCAGCCCCCACCCCCAGGATCCCGCCGCTGAAGCTTTCTTT.

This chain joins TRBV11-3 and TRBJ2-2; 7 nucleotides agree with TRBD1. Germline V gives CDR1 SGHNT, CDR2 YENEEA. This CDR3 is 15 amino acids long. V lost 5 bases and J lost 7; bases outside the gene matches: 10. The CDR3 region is CASSHYTGANGELFF. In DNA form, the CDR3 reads TGTGCCAGCAGCCACTACACAGGGGCGAACGGGGAGCTGTTTTTT.

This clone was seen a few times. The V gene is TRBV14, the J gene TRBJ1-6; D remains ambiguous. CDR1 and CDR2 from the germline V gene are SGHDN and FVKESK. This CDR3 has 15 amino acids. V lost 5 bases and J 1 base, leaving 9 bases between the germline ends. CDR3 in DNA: TGTGCCAGCAGCGGTCGGGTATCCTATAATTCACCCCTCCACTTT. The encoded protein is CASSGRVSYNSPLHF.

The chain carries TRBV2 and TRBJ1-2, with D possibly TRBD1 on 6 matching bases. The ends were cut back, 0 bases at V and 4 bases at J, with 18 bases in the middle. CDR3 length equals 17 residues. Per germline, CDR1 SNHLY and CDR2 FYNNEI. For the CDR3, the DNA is TGTGCCAGCAGTGAAGCGCTCGGGAACAGGGCAACCTATGGCTACACCTTC. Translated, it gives CASSEALGNRATYGYTF.

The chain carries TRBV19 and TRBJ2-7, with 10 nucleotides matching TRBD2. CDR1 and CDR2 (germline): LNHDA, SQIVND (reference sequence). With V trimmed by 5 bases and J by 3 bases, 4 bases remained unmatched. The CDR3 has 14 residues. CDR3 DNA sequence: TGTGCCAGTAGTTCGCGGACTAGCGGCTACGAGCAGTACTTC. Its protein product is CASSSRTSGYEQYF.

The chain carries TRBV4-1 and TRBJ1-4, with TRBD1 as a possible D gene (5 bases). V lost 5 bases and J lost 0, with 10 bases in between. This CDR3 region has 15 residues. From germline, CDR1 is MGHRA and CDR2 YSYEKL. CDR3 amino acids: CASSRGLATNEKLFF. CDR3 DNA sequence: TGCGCCAGCAGCAGGGGACTCGCAACTAATGAAAAACTGTTTTTT.

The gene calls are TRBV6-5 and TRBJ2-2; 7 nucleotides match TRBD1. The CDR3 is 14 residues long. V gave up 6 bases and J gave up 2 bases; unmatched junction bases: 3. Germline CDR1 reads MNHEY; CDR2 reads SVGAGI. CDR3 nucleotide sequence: TGTGCCAGCAGACCAGGGGGTAACACCGGGGAGCTGTTTTTT. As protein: CASRPGGNTGELFF.

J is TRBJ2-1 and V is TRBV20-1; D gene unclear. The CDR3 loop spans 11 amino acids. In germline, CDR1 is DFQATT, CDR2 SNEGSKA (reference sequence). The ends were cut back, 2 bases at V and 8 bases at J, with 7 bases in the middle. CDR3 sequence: CSARRSDEQFF. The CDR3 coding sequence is TGCAGTGCTAGACGGAGCGATGAGCAGTTCTTC.

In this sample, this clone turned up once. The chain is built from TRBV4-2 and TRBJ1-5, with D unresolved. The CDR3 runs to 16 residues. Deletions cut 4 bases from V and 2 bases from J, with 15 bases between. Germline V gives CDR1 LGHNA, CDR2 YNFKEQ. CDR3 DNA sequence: TGTGCCAGCAGCCCAACCCTTTCCGGTGGCAATCAGCCCCAGCATTTT. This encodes CASSPTLSGGNQPQHF.

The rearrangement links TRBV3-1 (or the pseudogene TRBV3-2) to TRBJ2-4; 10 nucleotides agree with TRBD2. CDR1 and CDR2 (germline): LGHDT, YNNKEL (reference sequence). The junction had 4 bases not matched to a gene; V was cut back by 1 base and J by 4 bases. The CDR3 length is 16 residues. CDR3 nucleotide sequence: TGTGCCAGCAGCCAAGTAGCGGGGGGCGGAAAAAACATTCAGTACTTC. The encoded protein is CASSQVAGGGKNIQYF.

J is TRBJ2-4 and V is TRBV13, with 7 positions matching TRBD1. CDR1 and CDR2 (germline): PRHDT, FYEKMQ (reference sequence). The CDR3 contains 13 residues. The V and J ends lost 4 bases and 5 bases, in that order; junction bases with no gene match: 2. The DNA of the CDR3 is TGTGCCAGCAGCTCGGGACAGCAAAACATTCAGTACTTC. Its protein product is CASSSGQQNIQYF.

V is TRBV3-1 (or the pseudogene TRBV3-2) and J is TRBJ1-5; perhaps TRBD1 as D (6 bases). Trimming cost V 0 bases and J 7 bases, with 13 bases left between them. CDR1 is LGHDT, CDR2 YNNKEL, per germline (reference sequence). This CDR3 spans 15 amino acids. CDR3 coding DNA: TGTGCCAGCAGCCAAGAGGGCAGGGGAAACCAGCCCCAGCATTTT. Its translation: CASSQEGRGNQPQHF.